Listed below are T cell receptor beta chains from one sample, sequenced in a study of OX40 agonist ivuxolimab in advanced cancers. Sequencing was performed with immunoSEQ multiplex PCR; in TCRdb, only in-frame clones are kept and a portion is missing. There are around 70,000 clones in the sample; around four fifths occur only once, and 5% to 7% lies in the top ten. The material sequenced was CD4+ or CD8+ T cells sorted from blood, taken in a trial of the OX40 agonist ivuxolimab. The origin of the receptors is an adult with an advanced solid tumor such as melanoma, head and neck, liver or kidney cancer. Each CDR3 is given with its conserved first and last residue. Fields, in order: V gene, D gene, clone size, J gene, CDR3 DNA, CDR3 protein. D genes are given only for firm matches. Clone size is stated in some rows and not others, as once, few, many or a class when expanded.

>TRBV6-5|NA|NA|TRBJ1-1
TGTGCCAGCAGTTATCAGGCTTCGCCGGCTTTCTTT
CASSYQASPAFF
>TRBV15|NA|NA|TRBJ1-5
TGTGCCACCAGCATAGGAGTAATGGGCAATCAGCCCCAGCATTTT
CATSIGVMGNQPQHF
>TRBV6-5|TRBD2|NA|TRBJ2-3
TGTGCCAGCAGGGGACTAGTTTCCGATACGCAGTATTTT
CASRGLVSDTQYF
>TRBV19|NA|NA|TRBJ1-2
TGTGCCAGTAGTATAGTGGGAGCAGGGCTTAAGAATGGCTACACCTTC
CASSIVGAGLKNGYTF
>TRBV21-1|NA|NA|TRBJ1-2
TGTGCCAGCAGCAACCGAAACCCCGAAACCATTGAGACAGGGGACTATGGCTACACCTTC
CASSNRNPETIETGDYGYTF
>TRBV20-1|NA|NA|TRBJ1-2
TGCAGTGCTAGAACGAACTATGGCTACACCTTC
CSARTNYGYTF
>TRBV10-2|NA|NA|TRBJ2-3
TGCGCCAGCAGTGAGTTCGGGGAGTGGTCGCAGTATTTT
CASSEFGEWSQYF
>TRBV5-1|NA|NA|TRBJ2-2
TGCGCCAGCAGCTTGTTAGTCCGGGGGTCCGGGGAGCTGTTTTTT
CASSLLVRGSGELFF
>TRBV19|NA|NA|TRBJ1-1
TGTGCCAGTAGACAATTGGCCCTCCGGGGTCAAACTGAAGCTTTCTTT
CASRQLALRGQTEAFF
>TRBV7-9|NA|NA|TRBJ2-2
TGTGCCAGCAGCTACTTCGGACATTCGAACACCGGGGAGCTGTTTTTT
CASSYFGHSNTGELFF
>TRBV6-5|TRBD1|once|TRBJ1-2
TGTGCCAGCAGGCGCGGGGACAGGGGCTATGGCTACACCTTC
CASRRGDRGYGYTF
>TRBV5-1|TRBD1|NA|TRBJ1-6
TGCGCCAGCAGCATACGACAGGGTTTTGATTCACCCCTCCACTTT
CASSIRQGFDSPLHF
>TRBV2|NA|NA|TRBJ1-4
TGTGCCAGCAGCCAGGACCGCGGTGAAAAACTGTTTTTT
CASSQDRGEKLFF
>TRBV28|NA|NA|TRBJ2-7
TGTGCCAGCAGTTCGGTCGGGCCAGACGAGCAGTACTTC
CASSSVGPDEQYF
>TRBV29-1|NA|few|TRBJ1-2
TGCAGCGTTGTTTTCCCGGGCAGCGGCTACACCTTC
CSVVFPGSGYTF
>TRBV11-2|NA|NA|TRBJ1-1
TGTGCCAGCAGCGCTGGAGGGTCGGACACTGAAGCTTTCTTT
CASSAGGSDTEAFF
>TRBV6-5|TRBD1|NA|TRBJ1-1
TGTGCCAGCAGTTACCGGACAGGGGTAAACACTGAAGCTTTCTTT
CASSYRTGVNTEAFF
>TRBV4-3|TRBD2|NA|TRBJ2-3
TGCGCCAGCAGCCAAGGGACTAGCGGGAGAGGTACGCAGTATTTT
CASSQGTSGRGTQYF
>TRBV27|TRBD1|NA|TRBJ2-7
TGTGCCAGCAGTAGAGGGACAGGGGCCCTCTACGAGCAGTACTTC
CASSRGTGALYEQYF
>TRBV5-1|NA|NA|TRBJ2-1
TGCGCCAGCAGCTCCGATGAGCAGTTCTTC
CASSSDEQFF